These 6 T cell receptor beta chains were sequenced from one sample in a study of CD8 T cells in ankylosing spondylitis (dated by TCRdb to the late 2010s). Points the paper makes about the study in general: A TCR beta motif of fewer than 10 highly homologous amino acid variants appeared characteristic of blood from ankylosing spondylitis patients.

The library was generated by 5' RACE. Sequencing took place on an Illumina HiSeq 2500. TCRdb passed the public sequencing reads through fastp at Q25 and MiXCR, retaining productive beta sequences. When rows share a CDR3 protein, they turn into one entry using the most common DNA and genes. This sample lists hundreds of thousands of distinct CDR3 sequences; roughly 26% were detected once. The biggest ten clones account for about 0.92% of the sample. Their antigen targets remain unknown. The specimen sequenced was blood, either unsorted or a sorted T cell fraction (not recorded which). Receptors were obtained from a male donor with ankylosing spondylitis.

The CDR3 nucleotides read TGCGCCAGCAGCGTCACGAACACCGGGGAGCTGTTTTTT. Amino acids: CASSVTNTGELFF. The V call is TRBV5-1, the J call TRBJ2-2; D gene unclear. The CDR3 has 13 residues. Per the germline V gene, CDR1 is SGHRS and CDR2 is YFSETQ. V was cut by 4 bases and J by 0 bases, with 4 bases left in between.

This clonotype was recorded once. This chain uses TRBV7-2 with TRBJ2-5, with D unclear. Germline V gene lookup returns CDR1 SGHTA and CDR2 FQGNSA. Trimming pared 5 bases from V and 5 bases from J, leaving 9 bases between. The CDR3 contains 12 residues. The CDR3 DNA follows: TGTGCCAGCAGCCCCAATTGGGAGACCCAGTACTTC. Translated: CASSPNWETQYF.

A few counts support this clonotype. The CDR3 region has the DNA TGTGCCAGCAGCAACGCTTGGGGCACCGGGGAGCTGTTTTTT. Its translation: CASSNAWGTGELFF. The chain has TRBV7-9 and TRBJ2-2; no firm D call. In germline, CDR1 is SEHNR, CDR2 FQNEAQ (reference sequence). The CDR3 runs to 14 residues. Trimming stripped 5 bases from V and 4 bases from J, with 11 bases between.

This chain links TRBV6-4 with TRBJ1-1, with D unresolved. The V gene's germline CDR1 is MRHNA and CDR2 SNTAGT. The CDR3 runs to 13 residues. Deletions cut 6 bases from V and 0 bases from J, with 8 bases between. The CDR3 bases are TGTGCCAGCAGACGGCTTTTGAACACTGAAGCTTTCTTT. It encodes CASRRLLNTEAFF.

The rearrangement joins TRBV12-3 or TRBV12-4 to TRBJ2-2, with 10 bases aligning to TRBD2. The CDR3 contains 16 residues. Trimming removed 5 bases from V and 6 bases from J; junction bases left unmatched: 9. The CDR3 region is CASSPRTSGGAGELFF. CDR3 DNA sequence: TGTGCCAGCAGTCCCCGGACTAGCGGAGGGGCCGGGGAGCTGTTTTTT.

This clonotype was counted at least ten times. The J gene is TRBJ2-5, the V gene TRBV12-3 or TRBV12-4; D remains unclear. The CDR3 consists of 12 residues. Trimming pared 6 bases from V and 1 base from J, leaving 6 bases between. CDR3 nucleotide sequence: TGTGCCAGCAGCCCCTCCCAAGAGACCCAGTACTTC. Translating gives CASSPSQETQYF.